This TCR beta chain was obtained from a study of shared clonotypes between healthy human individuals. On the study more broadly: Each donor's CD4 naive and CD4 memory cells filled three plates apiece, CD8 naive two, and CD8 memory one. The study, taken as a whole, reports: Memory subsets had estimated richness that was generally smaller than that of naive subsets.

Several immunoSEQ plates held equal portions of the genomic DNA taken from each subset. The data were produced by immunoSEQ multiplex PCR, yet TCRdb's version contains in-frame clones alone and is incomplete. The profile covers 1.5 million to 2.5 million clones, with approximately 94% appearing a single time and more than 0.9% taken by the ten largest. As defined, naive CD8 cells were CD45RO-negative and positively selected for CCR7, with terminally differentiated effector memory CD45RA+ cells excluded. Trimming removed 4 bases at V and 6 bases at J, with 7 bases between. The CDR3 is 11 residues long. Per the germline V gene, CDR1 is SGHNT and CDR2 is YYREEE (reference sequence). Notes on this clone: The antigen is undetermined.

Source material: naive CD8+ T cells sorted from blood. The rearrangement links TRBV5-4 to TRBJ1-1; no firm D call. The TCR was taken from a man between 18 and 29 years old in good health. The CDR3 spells CASSIGAEAFF. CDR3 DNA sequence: TGTGCCAGCAGCATCGGGGCTGAAGCTTTCTTT.